A selection of T cell receptor beta chains follows, all from one sample in a study of T cells expressing NK-cell markers. TCRdb reprocessed the 5' RACE reads and keeps a single row for each CDR3 protein, giving no DNA. Its table records 500,000 to 700,000 distinct CDR3 sequences. The source material was blood T cells: a sorted CD56 or NKG2C T cell subset, CD4+ or CD8+ T cells, or bulk PBMC T cells (not recorded which). The receptors were sampled from a man aged 18-30 years in good health. CDR3s include the opening cysteine and the closing phenylalanine or tryptophan.

j_gene | v_gene | CDR3aa
TRBJ1-2 | TRBV12-3/TRBV12-4 | CASSLVQEINGYTF
TRBJ2-7 | TRBV2 | CAVRRGTEQYF
TRBJ2-2 | TRBV5-1 | CASSLQNRAGELFF
TRBJ1-4 | TRBV20-1 | CSALLPRQTEKLFF
TRBJ2-3 | TRBV3-1 | CASSPIEADTQYF
TRBJ2-7 | TRBV7-2 | CASSLTRSYEQYF
TRBJ2-4 | TRBV12-3/TRBV12-4 | CASSPMAKNIQYF
TRBJ2-5 | TRBV20-1 | CSAKTGGETQYF
TRBJ1-4 | TRBV27 | CASRGGAGPTTNEKLFF
TRBJ2-7 | TRBV29-1 | CSVDRAGTGYEQYF